Listed below are T cell receptor beta chains from one sample, sequenced in a study of T cells after yellow fever vaccination. TCRdb processed the 5' RACE reads anew with MiXCR; each CDR3 protein has one entry. The table lists about 220,000 distinct CDR3 sequences, about 3% of them singletons. The input for sequencing was CD4+ T cells sorted from PBMCs, taken 10 days after the yellow fever booster vaccination. These receptors originate from a man aged 18-30 years who received the YFV17D yellow fever vaccine. The CDR3 runs from the conserved cysteine through the conserved F or W. The order of the fields is D gene, V gene, J gene, clone size, CDR3 protein, CDR3 DNA. The D gene is left open where the match is weak. Expanded clones get a size class; other rows say once, few or many, or leave the size out.

TRBD2	TRBV5-1	TRBJ2-1	many	CASSSNRTRAHNEQFF	TGCGCCAGCAGCTCCAACCGGACTAGGGCCCACAATGAGCAGTTCTTC
NA	TRBV27	TRBJ1-2	many	CASSLSPASGQVLYGYTF	TGTGCCAGCAGTTTAAGCCCTGCCTCGGGACAAGTTCTCTATGGCTACACCTTC
TRBD1	TRBV4-1	TRBJ2-3	many	CASSRRDSLFSLRADTQYF	TGCGCCAGCAGCCGTCGGGACAGCCTCTTTAGTCTCCGCGCAGATACGCAGTATTTT
NA	TRBV5-1	TRBJ1-6	NA	CASSLDKLDSPLHF	TGCGCCAGCAGCTTGGACAAGTTGGATTCACCCCTCCACTTT
NA	TRBV4-1	TRBJ1-5	many	CASSLQPGANQPQHF	TGCGCCAGCAGCCTCCAACCGGGAGCTAATCAGCCCCAGCATTTT
NA	TRBV11-2	TRBJ1-2	NA	CASSLVSAPNALYGYTF	TGTGCCAGCAGCTTAGTATCGGCCCCCAATGCTCTATATGGCTACACCTTC
NA	TRBV18	TRBJ1-1	NA	CASSPDRSKAFF	TGTGCCAGCTCACCAGACAGGTCTAAGGCTTTCTTT
NA	TRBV5-1	TRBJ2-1	many	CASSFGLDDNEQFF	TGCGCCAGCAGCTTTGGACTGGACGACAATGAGCAGTTCTTC
NA	TRBV5-1	TRBJ1-1	NA	CASSIQGGGTEAFF	TGCGCCAGCAGCATACAGGGAGGCGGCACTGAAGCTTTCTTT
NA	TRBV7-8	TRBJ2-1	many	CASSLLRGYNEQFF	TGTGCCAGCAGCTTATTGAGGGGCTACAATGAGCAGTTCTTC
NA	TRBV11-2	TRBJ1-2	few	CASSFLQGDYGYTF	TGTGCCAGCAGCTTTTTACAGGGTGACTATGGCTACACCTTC
TRBD2	TRBV7-3	TRBJ2-1	NA	CASSDYGGAYNEQFF	TGTGCCAGCAGCGACTACGGGGGGGCCTACAATGAGCAGTTCTTC
TRBD2	TRBV11-2	TRBJ2-1	many	CASSLDLWRGGNEQFF	TGTGCCAGCAGCTTAGATCTTTGGCGGGGGGGCAATGAGCAGTTCTTC
NA	TRBV5-1	TRBJ1-6	few	CASSLAVQGSPGRPLHF	TGCGCCAGCAGCTTGGCCGTACAGGGATCCCCCGGAAGGCCCCTCCACTTT
NA	TRBV28	TRBJ1-6	many	CASTTTPNNSPLHF	TGTGCCAGCACCACAACTCCCAATAATTCACCCCTCCACTTT
TRBD2	TRBV12-3/TRBV12-4	TRBJ2-1	few	CASSFSGLAGNEQFF	TGTGCCAGCAGTTTTTCGGGACTAGCCGGCAATGAGCAGTTCTTC
NA	TRBV5-5	TRBJ2-3	few	CASSLVAVGWDTQYF	TGTGCCAGCAGCTTGGTAGCGGTGGGGTGGGATACGCAGTATTTT
TRBD1	TRBV6-2/TRBV6-3	TRBJ2-7	many	CASKDRVYEQYF	TGTGCCAGCAAGGACAGGGTCTACGAGCAGTACTTC
NA	TRBV28	TRBJ1-6	NA	CASRRQSHNSPLHF	TGTGCCAGCAGGCGACAGAGCCATAATTCACCCCTCCACTTT
TRBD1	TRBV9	TRBJ1-6	NA	CASSPVGQGKYSPLHF	TGTGCCAGCAGCCCTGTAGGACAGGGAAAATATTCACCCCTCCACTTT
NA	TRBV6-5	TRBJ1-4	many	CASSYSQTREKLFF	TGTGCCAGCAGTTACTCACAGACGCGTGAAAAACTGTTTTTT
NA	TRBV9	TRBJ1-1	many	CASSALRGNTEAFF	TGTGCCAGCAGCGCCCTACGGGGGAACACTGAAGCTTTCTTT
TRBD1	TRBV5-1	TRBJ2-3	many	CASSIQQGASTDTQYF	TGCGCCAGCAGCATACAACAGGGGGCCAGCACAGATACGCAGTATTTT
TRBD2	TRBV6-6	TRBJ2-1	many	CASSLSASGYNEQFF	TGTGCCAGCAGTTTATCGGCTAGCGGCTACAATGAGCAGTTCTTC
NA	TRBV5-6	TRBJ2-3	NA	CASSLNILDTQYF	TGTGCCAGCAGCTTGAACATTCTTGATACGCAGTATTTT
NA	TRBV7-2	TRBJ2-3	many	CASSPDQIDTQYF	TGTGCCAGCAGCCCAGACCAGATAGATACGCAGTATTTT
NA	TRBV10-3	TRBJ2-3	many	CAINEGDTQYF	TGTGCCATCAACGAGGGAGATACGCAGTATTTT
TRBD1	TRBV12-3/TRBV12-4	TRBJ1-1	many	CASSLQGAGNTEAFF	TGTGCCAGCAGTTTACAGGGGGCAGGAAACACTGAAGCTTTCTTT
NA	TRBV12-3/TRBV12-4	TRBJ1-2	many	CASRRQAYGYTF	TGTGCCAGCAGACGACAGGCCTATGGCTACACCTTC
NA	TRBV10-3	TRBJ1-3	many	CAINSGNTIYF	TGTGCCATCAACTCTGGAAACACCATATATTTT
NA	TRBV7-9	TRBJ1-5	many	CASSLRGQPHHF	TGTGCCAGCAGCCTGCGGGGACAACCCCACCATTTT
NA	TRBV6-2/TRBV6-3	TRBJ2-5	many	CASSPTDETQYF	TGTGCCAGCAGTCCAACGGATGAGACCCAGTACTTC
NA	TRBV6-1	TRBJ2-5	many	CASGGARGGETQYF	TGTGCCAGCGGCGGGGCTAGGGGTGGGGAGACCCAGTACTTC
TRBD1	TRBV30	TRBJ1-4	NA	CAWAPGQTNEKLFF	TGTGCCTGGGCACCGGGACAGACTAATGAAAAACTGTTTTTT
TRBD2	TRBV27	TRBJ2-3	NA	CASSPGLAGGSMGTDTQYF	TGTGCCAGCAGTCCGGGACTAGCGGGGGGATCGATGGGCACAGATACGCAGTATTTT
TRBD1	TRBV18	TRBJ1-2	many	CASSPRTGISVYGYTF	TGTGCCAGCTCACCGAGGACAGGGATAAGCGTCTATGGCTACACCTTC
NA	TRBV5-6	TRBJ2-5	many	CASTARGGTQYF	TGTGCCAGCACCGCCCGGGGCGGGACCCAGTACTTC
NA	TRBV12-3/TRBV12-4	TRBJ1-3	NA	CASSPTSDTIYF	TGTGCCAGCAGCCCGACTTCGGACACCATATATTTT
NA	TRBV12-3/TRBV12-4	TRBJ1-6	many	CASSARGDSPLHF	TGTGCCAGCAGCGCCAGGGGAGATTCACCCCTCCACTTT
NA	TRBV7-2	TRBJ2-2	many	CASSLVGLGELFF	TGTGCCAGCAGCTTAGTGGGGCTCGGGGAGCTGTTTTTT
NA	TRBV20-1	TRBJ1-5	NA	CSGALGSGQPQHF	TGCAGTGGGGCCTTAGGGTCGGGTCAGCCCCAGCATTTT
TRBD2	TRBV20-1	TRBJ2-3	many	CSAPGLAGVTDTQYF	TGCAGTGCGCCGGGACTAGCGGGGGTCACAGATACGCAGTATTTT
NA	TRBV28	TRBJ1-4	many	CASTGPANEKLFF	TGTGCCAGTACAGGGCCGGCTAATGAAAAACTGTTTTTT
NA	TRBV10-3	TRBJ1-1	many	CAISLLGWTEAFF	TGTGCCATCAGCCTGCTCGGATGGACTGAAGCTTTCTTT
NA	TRBV7-9	TRBJ1-5	many	CASSSGDSGEQPQHF	TGTGCCAGCAGCTCGGGCGACTCGGGGGAGCAGCCCCAGCATTTT
NA	TRBV7-2	TRBJ1-2	many	CASSLGPGPNYGYTF	TGTGCCAGCAGCTTAGGGCCAGGGCCTAACTATGGCTACACCTTC
TRBD2	TRBV7-3	TRBJ2-2	many	CASSSYAGGPTGELFF	TGTGCCAGCAGCTCCTACGCGGGGGGACCCACCGGGGAGCTGTTTTTT
NA	TRBV6-5	TRBJ2-1	many	CASRGLYNEQFF	TGTGCCAGCAGGGGTCTCTACAATGAGCAGTTCTTC
TRBD1	TRBV20-1	TRBJ2-2	many	CSARANPGQGAAGELFF	TGCAGTGCTAGAGCCAATCCGGGACAGGGGGCGGCCGGGGAGCTGTTTTTT